This T cell receptor (beta chain) was observed in a study of OX40 agonist ivuxolimab in advanced cancers. The wider study: In this cohort, patients received ivuxolimab, an agonistic anti-OX40 (CD134) antibody. With a range of about 23 to 85, age averaged approximately 55 years, and 75% to 90% were male. Study-level points and caveats: CD8+ T cells averaged more expanded clones than CD4+. Clonal expansion was seen in CD4+ and CD8+ blood T cells by week 6 at 0.1 to 3.0 mg/kg.

The CDR3 covers 15 residues. Germline V gene sequence: CDR1 SGHAT, CDR2 FQNNGV. V lost 0 bases and J 10 bases, leaving 15 bases between the germline ends. A remark on this clone: Antigen: not known.

TCRdb's copy holds only in-frame clones and misses some; the assay was immunoSEQ multiplex PCR. The sample has tens of thousands of clones, roughly 85% seen once. This specimen consisted of CD4+ or CD8+ T cells sorted from blood, obtained in a trial of the OX40 agonist ivuxolimab. The J gene is TRBJ1-4, the V gene TRBV11-2; D might be TRBD1 (5 bases). The TCR sequence derives from an adult with an advanced solid tumor such as melanoma, head and neck, liver or kidney cancer. CDR3 in DNA: TGTGCCAGCAGCTTAGATCCTTCAGGGTCCGGAAAACTGTTTTTT. Amino acid sequence: CASSLDPSGSGKLFF.